The subject of this entry is one T cell receptor beta chain. Its antigen is unidentified. The V gene's germline CDR1 is MDHEN and CDR2 SYDVKM. V gave up 5 bases and J gave up 3 bases; unmatched junction bases: 8. The CDR3 covers 15 residues. The data originate from a study of cytomegalovirus exposure and HLA in healthy donors. General study findings and limits: The study labeled 150 or so TCR beta chains cytomegalovirus-associated. Exclusion as indistinguishable affected some V segments, including TRBV6-2 and TRBV6-3. Productive rates of about 87% or about 30% were seen for most TCR beta V segments in an earlier analysis. A later analysis linked 15,000 to 20,000 TCR beta sequences to HLA alleles at 0.05 false discovery rate.

Primers included in the PCR were 60 Vbeta and 13 Jbeta primers. Profiling relied on immunoSEQ multiplex PCR, and the TCRdb table lists in-frame clones only, not all of them. The sample holds 150,000 to 200,000 clones, about 80% seen once. The TCR sequence derives from a woman under 30 in good health and CMV-seropositive. The chain recombines TRBV28 with TRBJ1-1, with 8 bases lining up with TRBD1. The sample consisted of PBMCs. For the CDR3, the DNA is TGTGCCAGCAGTCCCTCCAAGACAGGGGACACTGAAGCTTTCTTT. The encoded protein is CASSPSKTGDTEAFF.